This T cell receptor (beta chain) emerged from a study of blood T cell repertoires in COVID-19. Study summary: Some COVID-19 samples were acute and others convalescent; all came from the United States, Italy and Spain.

The CDR3 has 18 residues. V shed 7 bases, J shed 0 bases, and the junction held 12 bases outside the gene matches. Germline CDR1 SSHAT, CDR2 FNYEAQ (reference sequence). Data came from immunoSEQ multiplex PCR; TCRdb stores just in-frame clones and leaves some out. Among under 200,000 clones, approximately 85% were seen once, and the ten largest hold 9.8%. The rearrangement uses TRBV7-7 and TRBJ2-2, with 9 positions matching TRBD2. Sequenced material: peripheral blood. This receptor was identified in a woman aged 80 or over with acute or convalescent COVID-19. The chain's CDR3 is CASTSLSGGPANTGELFF. CDR3 coding DNA: TGTGCCAGCACCAGCTTGAGCGGGGGGCCCGCGAACACCGGGGAGCTGTTTTTT.